Sequencing of this T cell receptor beta chain was carried out in a study of human T cells and chemical hapten exposure. Study in general: Patch tests applied 0.01% DPC to the upper back and were scored after 6 days.

This CDR3 comprises 16 residues. J was trimmed by 3 bases and V by 1 base; bases with no gene match: 3. Germline V gene data show CDR1 as SEHNR and CDR2 as FQNEAQ (reference sequence). TCRdb re-called the RACE reads with MiXCR, one entry per CDR3 protein. This sample has roughly 150,000 distinct CDR3 sequences, with roughly 25% found just once. The time point denotes: patch test 3, about 24 weeks after DPC sensitization. The treatment was: therapeutic diphenylcyclopropenone sensitization with weekly scalp DPC. The clonotype was recovered from a woman between 18 and 30 years old with alopecia areata. Some clones in this sample may be carry-over from other donors' samples. The sequences come from whole blood, collected in connection with sensitization to the hapten diphenylcyclopropenone (DPC). The chain employs TRBV7-9 and TRBJ1-1; 12 bases map to TRBD1. In DNA form, the CDR3 reads TGTGCCAGCAGCTTAGGGGACAGGGGGCAAGACACTGAAGCTTTCTTT. It translates to CASSLGDRGQDTEAFF. Supplemented by reference TRBV7-9 and TRBJ1-1, the full variable domain reads DTGVSQNPRHKITKRGQNVTFRCDPISEHNRLYWYRQTLGQGPEFLTYFQNEAQLEKSRLLSDRFSAERPKGSFSTLEIQRTEQGDSAMYLCASSLGDRGQDTEAFFGQGTRLTVV.